This T cell receptor (beta chain) was captured in a study of shared clonotypes between healthy human individuals. General study points: Across subsets, estimated richness was generally greater for naive than for memory populations.

With respect to this clone: As yet, its antigen is unknown.

The V end was cut by 0 bases, the J end by 6 bases, with 8 bases between. The germline gives CDR1 SGHTA, CDR2 FQGTGA. The CDR3 extends over 13 amino acids. TCRdb's copy holds only in-frame clones and misses some; the assay was immunoSEQ multiplex PCR. The table lists approximately 1,000,000 clones, approximately 77% of them singletons. The source of this sequence is a man between 18 and 35 years old in good health. Some clones in this sample may be carry-over from other donors' samples. Input material: memory CD4+ T cells from PBMCs. The subset is: CD45RA-negative fraction. The chain combines TRBV7-3 with TRBJ1-1; D remains ambiguous. This CDR3 is CASSLTRIAEAFF. DNA for the CDR3: TGTGCCAGCAGCTTAACCCGGATTGCTGAAGCTTTCTTT.